A selection of T cell receptor beta chains follows, all from one sample in a study of early T cells in non-severe SARS-CoV-2 infection. TCRdb itself ran the 5' RACE reads through MiXCR, one entry per CDR3 protein. Of about 44,000 distinct CDR3 sequences in the sample, about 23% were seen once. Sequencing was performed on whole blood, taken at baseline. Receptor source: an adult who was a healthcare worker with PCR-confirmed SARS-CoV-2 infection or an uninfected control (not recorded which). Each CDR3 is given with its conserved first and last residue. D genes are given only for firm matches. Only part of the rows carry a size: once, few, many, or a class if the clone is expanded.

NA,TRBJ2-3,NA,TRBV7-6,TGTGCCAGCAGCTTTGAGTGGGGCGGGGTTAGCACAGATACGCAGTATTTT,CASSFEWGGVSTDTQYF
few,TRBJ1-5,NA,TRBV7-2,TGTGCCAGCAGCTTATTCGATGATCAGCCCCAGCATTTT,CASSLFDDQPQHF
NA,TRBJ2-5,TRBD2,TRBV20-1,TGCTCCCAGCTCGGCGGGGGGGCGTTGGAGACCCAGTACTTC,CSQLGGGALETQYF
few,TRBJ2-5,NA,TRBV12-3/TRBV12-4,TGTGCCAGCAGTTTAGCGCTCCGGGTAGAGCCGCAAGAGACCCAGTACTTC,CASSLALRVEPQETQYF
few,TRBJ2-5,TRBD1,TRBV5-1,TGCGCCAGCAGCTATAGACAGGGCCCTTCCCAAGAGACCCAGTACTTC,CASSYRQGPSQETQYF
NA,TRBJ1-2,NA,TRBV27,TGTGCCAGCAGTTTATACCTCACGGGTGGCTACACCTTC,CASSLYLTGGYTF
few,TRBJ2-5,TRBD2,TRBV7-8,TGTGCCAGCAGCCAGGTAGCGGGCCCTATGAAAGAGACCCAGTACTTC,CASSQVAGPMKETQYF
NA,TRBJ2-7,TRBD1,TRBV25-1,TGTGCCAGCAGTGTATTGGGACAGGGCTACGAGCAGTACTTC,CASSVLGQGYEQYF
NA,TRBJ1-1,NA,TRBV20-1,TGCAGTGCTAGGGGCGTAGGGGGGCGAATGAACACTGAAGCTTTCTTT,CSARGVGGRMNTEAFF
medium-sized,TRBJ1-1,TRBD1,TRBV2,TGTGCCAGCAGTGCCGTGGGACAGACGGAGAACACTGAAGCTTTCTTT,CASSAVGQTENTEAFF
NA,TRBJ2-5,TRBD1,TRBV7-2,TGTGCCAGCAGCTTACAGGGGGCAAATCGAGAGACCCAGTACTTC,CASSLQGANRETQYF
NA,TRBJ1-2,NA,TRBV18,TGTGCCAGCTCACCCGCAAGGGGGAATGGCTACACCTTC,CASSPARGNGYTF
few,TRBJ2-2,NA,TRBV27,TGTGCCAGCAACCCATGGGGCAACGGGGAGCTGTTTTTT,CASNPWGNGELFF
NA,TRBJ1-5,TRBD1,TRBV7-2,TGTGCCAGCAGCTTCGGGACAGGGGACCAGCCCCAGCATTTT,CASSFGTGDQPQHF
NA,TRBJ1-2,NA,TRBV12-3/TRBV12-4,TGTGCCAGCAGTTTGGGGGCTGGCTACACCTTC,CASSLGAGYTF
NA,TRBJ2-1,NA,TRBV7-6,TGTGCCAGCAGCTTAGTGGAGGGGGGCGCCTACAATGAGCAGTTCTTC,CASSLVEGGAYNEQFF
few,TRBJ2-2,NA,TRBV12-3/TRBV12-4,TGTGCCAGCAGTTCCCGGACAGGGACAGCGGGGGTGACCGGGGAGCTGTTTTTT,CASSSRTGTAGVTGELFF